Listed below are T cell receptor beta chains from one sample, sequenced in a study of blood T cell repertoires in COVID-19. Assay used: immunoSEQ multiplex PCR; TCRdb lists only in-frame clones, some missing. This sample has fewer than 45,000 clones, with roughly 80% found just once. Sequenced input: peripheral blood. Receptor source: a man aged 55-75 years with active COVID-19. The conserved cysteine and the conserved F or W are not part of the CDR3 here.

>15|TRBJ1-6|TRBV6-2/TRBV6-3
ASSRSGVGTGGSPLH
>11|TRBJ2-7|TRBV12-3/TRBV12-4
ASSFARGYEQY
>13|TRBJ2-2|TRBV11-3
ASSLGGVNTGELF
>17|TRBJ2-7|TRBV6-4
ASSARQAPPIPFPYEQY
>12|TRBJ2-7|TRBV19
ASSIDRTAYEQY
>13|TRBJ2-5|TRBV18
ASSPLAGAQETQY
>12|TRBJ1-2|TRBV5-6
ASSVGRGNYGYT
>14|TRBJ1-1|TRBV7-6
ASSSEPGQGQSEAF
>13|TRBJ1-2|TRBV19
ASNPTGDPNYGYT
>12|TRBJ2-7|TRBV9
ASSVAPDSYEQY
>14|TRBJ2-5|TRBV7-8
ASSSRTSGSGETQY
>15|TRBJ2-7|TRBV4-1
ASSRDPSAGQSYEQY
>10|TRBJ1-3|TRBV27
ATPSSGNTIY
>11|TRBJ1-2|TRBV4-2
ASSRGSTSGYT
>13|TRBJ2-7|TRBV2
ASSSTGGGPYEQY
>12|TRBJ1-2|TRBV5-1
ASREGSARDGYT
>13|TRBJ2-4|TRBV28
ASSNPGTGWNIQY
>12|TRBJ1-2|TRBV20-1
SASPGQGNYGYT
>13|TRBJ2-3|TRBV10-3
AISESSGNTDTQY
>12|TRBJ2-3|TRBV19
ASRSPGGGSAQY
>13|TRBJ2-2|TRBV5-1
ASSIGQGATGELF
>11|TRBJ2-7|TRBV27
ASRARGTYEQY
>16|TRBJ2-1|TRBV14
ASSLPLAFGGSGNEQF
>12|TRBJ2-7|TRBV7-2
ASSLNPGSYEQY
>13|TRBJ1-5|TRBV27
ASSLSFGSNQPQH
>13|TRBJ2-7|TRBV3-1/TRBV3-2
ASSQDPGVWDEQY
>11|TRBJ2-7|TRBV19
ASSMAGGAEQY